Listed below are T cell receptor beta chains from one sample, sequenced in a study of blood T cell repertoires in COVID-19. Data came from immunoSEQ multiplex PCR; TCRdb stores just in-frame clones and leaves some out. The table shows roughly 260,000 clones, with around nine tenths occurring only once. Sequenced: peripheral blood. The receptors originated from a man aged 35 to 55 who had recovered from COVID-19. Both conserved end residues are part of each CDR3. A D gene is named only where the DNA matches it firmly. Expanded clones get a size class; other rows say once, few or many, or leave the size out.

v_gene,abundance,d_gene,len,j_gene,CDR3nt,CDR3aa
TRBV25-1,-,-,13,TRBJ2-7,TGTGCCAGCGGCCGGGAAGGAGCCTACGAGCAGTACTTC,CASGREGAYEQYF
TRBV2,-,TRBD2,14,TRBJ2-1,TGTGCCAGCAAGCCTAGCGGGGCCTACAATGAGCAGTTCTTC,CASKPSGAYNEQFF
TRBV6-5,-,TRBD1,14,TRBJ1-6,TGTGCCAGCAGCGACAGGGACCAGGGCTCACCCCTCCACTTT,CASSDRDQGSPLHF
TRBV7-6,once,TRBD2,16,TRBJ2-1,TGTGCCAGCAGCCCCCGGACTAGCGGGGCCTACAATGAGCAGTTCTTC,CASSPRTSGAYNEQFF
TRBV29-1,-,TRBD1,15,TRBJ1-2,TGCAGCGTTGAAAAACTGAGGGGGCCAGACTATGGCTACACCTTC,CSVEKLRGPDYGYTF
TRBV6-6,-,-,14,TRBJ1-1,TGTGCCAGCAGTTACAGCTGGGCGTTGGCTGAAGCTTTCTTT,CASSYSWALAEAFF
TRBV24-1,-,TRBD1,14,TRBJ1-5,TGTGCCACGTTGGGACAGGGCGCAAGACAGCCCCAGCATTTT,CATLGQGARQPQHF
TRBV24-1,-,-,13,TRBJ1-2,TGTGCCACCAGTGCCGGAGCTAACTATGGCTACACCTTC,CATSAGANYGYTF
TRBV6-5,-,-,13,TRBJ1-3,TGTGCCAGCAGGTCAGGGCCTGGAAACACCATATATTTT,CASRSGPGNTIYF
TRBV6-1,-,TRBD1,16,TRBJ1-1,TGTGCCAGCAGTGTCCCCGGGACAGGGTCGAACACTGAAGCTTTCTTT,CASSVPGTGSNTEAFF
TRBV28,-,TRBD2,16,TRBJ2-7,TGTGCCAGCAGACTTCCTACCCCTCCGCGGGGGGTCGAGCAGTACTTC,CASRLPTPPRGVEQYF
TRBV9,-,-,15,TRBJ2-1,TGTGCCAGCAGCGCCGGTCTTAGACCTGGTCCACTACAGTTCTTC,CASSAGLRPGPLQFF
TRBV9,once,-,15,TRBJ2-7,TGTGCCAGCAGCGTAGACCCCCAGGGTCCCTACGAGCAGTACTTC,CASSVDPQGPYEQYF
TRBV9,-,TRBD1,13,TRBJ1-1,TGTGCCAGCAGCGTAGCAGGGGGACCTGAAGCTTTCTTT,CASSVAGGPEAFF